This entry lists 8 T cell receptor beta chains sequenced from one sample in a study of tumor-infiltrating lymphocytes in localized non-small cell lung cancer (dated by TCRdb to the early 2020s). The library was prepared using the immunoSEQ multiplex PCR assay. Drawn from immuneACCESS, this table holds only the in-frame rearrangements with V and J called that TCRdb kept. Clones are partly lost; checked studies trace under half to an unresolved V gene and leave the rest unexplained. Recorded for this sample are 13,000 to 15,000 clones; around 70% of them occurred a single time. The ten most abundant clones make up approximately 20% of the sample. Material: uninvolved lung tissue not adjacent to the tumor. The receptors here all came from a human donor with non-small cell lung cancer.

CDR3 bases: TGTGCCAGCAGTTTTGGTCGCAGGGGAGAGACCCAGTACTTC. This sequence encodes CASSFGRRGETQYF. This chain connects TRBV28 to TRBJ2-5; D is possibly TRBD1 (6 bases). The germline V and J ends were trimmed by 3 bases and 4 bases, with 12 bases remaining between them. The germline gives CDR1 MDHEN, CDR2 SYDVKM. The CDR3 runs to 14 residues. Filled out from reference TRBV28 and TRBJ2-5, the complete variable domain reads DVKVTQSSRYLVKRTGEKVFLECVQDMDHENMFWYRQDPGLGLRLIYFSYDVKMKEKGDIPEGYSVSREKKERFSLILESASTNQTSMYLCASSFGRRGETQYFGPGTRLLVL.

This clone is termed medium-sized (0.01 to 0.1%). The J gene is TRBJ1-2, the V gene TRBV6-6; D ambiguous. This CDR3 is built from 14 residues. V was cut by 1 base and J by 6 bases, with 12 bases left in between. Germline lookup yields CDR1 MNHNY and CDR2 SVGAGI (reference sequence). The CDR3: CASSYWQNNDGYTF. The CDR3 DNA reads TGTGCCAGCAGTTACTGGCAAAACAACGATGGCTACACCTTC.

This chain joins TRBV6-6 and TRBJ1-3; D might be TRBD1 (5 bases). This CDR3 contains 14 residues. Germline CDR1 is MNHNY and CDR2 is SVGAGI (reference sequence). Deletions cut 2 bases from V and 1 base from J, with 6 bases between. The CDR3 sequence: CASSYEGSGNTIYF. CDR3 bases: TGTGCCAGCAGTTACGAGGGGTCTGGAAACACCATATATTTT.

The rearrangement joins TRBV6-1 to TRBJ2-7; 7 bases fit TRBD2. Germline trimming cut 6 bases from V and 6 bases from J; bases unmatched to any gene: 8. This CDR3 is built from 13 residues. Germline assignment: CDR1 MNHNS and CDR2 SASEGT. CDR3 in amino acids: CASRDWGGVEQYF. CDR3 in DNA: TGTGCCAGCAGAGATTGGGGGGGGGTCGAGCAGTACTTC.

The rearrangement links TRBV29-1 to TRBJ2-1, with 12 bases aligning to TRBD1. The germline V gene has CDR1 SQVTM and CDR2 ANQGSEA. V gave up 4 bases and J gave up 7 bases; unmatched junction bases: 5. CDR3 length equals 14 residues. The CDR3 DNA sequence: TGCAGCGTTGGGGGACAGGGGGCTGGAAATGAGCAGTTCTTC. Protein: CSVGGQGAGNEQFF.

This clone occurred once. The chain joins TRBV30 to TRBJ2-7, with TRBD1 as a possible D gene (5 bases). The CDR3 has 12 residues. Germline CDR1 is GTSNPN and CDR2 is SVGIG (reference sequence). With 5 bases removed from V and 5 bases from J, the gap between germline ends came to 13 bases. In DNA, the CDR3 is TGTGCCTGGTCGTTCCCAGGGAACGAGCAGTACTTC. Its protein product is CAWSFPGNEQYF.

This sequence joins TRBV7-7 and TRBJ2-7; TRBD1 is a possible D gene (6 bases). V dropped 5 bases and J dropped 6 bases, with 17 bases sitting between them. This CDR3 spans 14 amino acids. The germline gives CDR1 SSHAT, CDR2 FNYEAQ (reference sequence). DNA for the CDR3: TGTGCCAGCAGCCGAACCCCAGGGGTTCGCGAGCAGTACTTC. Translation: CASSRTPGVREQYF.

The chain links TRBV20-1 to TRBJ2-1; possible D gene TRBD1, 6 bases. V lost 6 bases and J lost 12, with 15 bases in between. Per the germline V gene, CDR1 is DFQATT and CDR2 is SNEGSKA (reference sequence). This CDR3 has 11 amino acids. CDR3 in amino acids: CSAQGLRAQFF. The CDR3 nucleotides read TGCAGTGCCCAGGGGCTGCGGGCGCAGTTCTTC.